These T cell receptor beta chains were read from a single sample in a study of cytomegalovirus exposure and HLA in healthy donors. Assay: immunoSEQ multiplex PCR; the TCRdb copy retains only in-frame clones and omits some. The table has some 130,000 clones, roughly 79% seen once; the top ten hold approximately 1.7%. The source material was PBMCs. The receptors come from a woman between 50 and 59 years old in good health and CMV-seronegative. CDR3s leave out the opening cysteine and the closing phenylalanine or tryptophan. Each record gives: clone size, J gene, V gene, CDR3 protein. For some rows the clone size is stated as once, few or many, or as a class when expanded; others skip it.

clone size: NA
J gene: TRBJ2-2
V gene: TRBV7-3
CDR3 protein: ASSQGTRVGTGELF

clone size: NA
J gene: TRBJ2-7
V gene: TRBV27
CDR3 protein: ASRELGGQTYEQY

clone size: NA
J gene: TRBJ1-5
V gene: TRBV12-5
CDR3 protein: ASGPDRGTMDNQPQH

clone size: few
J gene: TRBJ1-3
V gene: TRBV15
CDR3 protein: ATSTDRAPGNTIY

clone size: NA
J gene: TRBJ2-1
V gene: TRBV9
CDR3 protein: ASSVVGQGAYEQF

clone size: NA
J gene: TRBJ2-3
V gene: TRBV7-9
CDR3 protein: ASSLATGARDTQY

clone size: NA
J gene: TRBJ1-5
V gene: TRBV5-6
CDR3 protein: ASSLIEESNQPQH

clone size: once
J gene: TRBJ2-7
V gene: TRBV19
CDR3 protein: ASSRRGDSYEQY

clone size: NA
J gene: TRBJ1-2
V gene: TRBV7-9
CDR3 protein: ASSLVGRTHGYT

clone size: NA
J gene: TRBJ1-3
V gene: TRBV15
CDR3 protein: ATSRVRTPGGNTIY

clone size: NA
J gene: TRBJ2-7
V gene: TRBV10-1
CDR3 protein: ASSPGRPTCEQY

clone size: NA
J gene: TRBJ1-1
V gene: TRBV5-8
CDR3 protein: ASSLSFGTMNTEAF

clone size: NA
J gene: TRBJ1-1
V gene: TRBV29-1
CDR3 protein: SAHIRTGGFSEAF

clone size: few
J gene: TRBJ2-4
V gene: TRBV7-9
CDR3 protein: ASSLAGMGSRGDIQY

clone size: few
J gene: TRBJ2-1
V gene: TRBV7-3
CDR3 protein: ASSFKGRGASSYNEQF

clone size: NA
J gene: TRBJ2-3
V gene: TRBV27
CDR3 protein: ASSSLRFITGQGFRTQSTDTQY

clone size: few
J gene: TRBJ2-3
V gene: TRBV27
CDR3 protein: ASSLGGATDTQY

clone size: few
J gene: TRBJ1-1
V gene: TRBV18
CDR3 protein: ASSTGQGKYTEAF

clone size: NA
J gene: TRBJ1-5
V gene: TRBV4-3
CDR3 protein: ASSQGRGLRQPQH

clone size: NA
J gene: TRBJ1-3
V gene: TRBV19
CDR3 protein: ASSPGQNGNTIY

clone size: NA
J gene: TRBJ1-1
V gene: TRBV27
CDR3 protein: ASSRQAMNTEAF

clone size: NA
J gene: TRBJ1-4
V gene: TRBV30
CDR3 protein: AWSVRFNEKLF

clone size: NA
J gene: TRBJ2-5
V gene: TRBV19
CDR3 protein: ASSMAAPGTGFETQY

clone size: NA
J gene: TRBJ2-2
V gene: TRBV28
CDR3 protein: ASSRPGASTGELF

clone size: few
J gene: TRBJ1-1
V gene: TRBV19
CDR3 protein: ASSITVGGTEAF

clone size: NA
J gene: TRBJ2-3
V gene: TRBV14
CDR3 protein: ASSREGWGTDTQY

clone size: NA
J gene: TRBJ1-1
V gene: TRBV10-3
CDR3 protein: AIGETGNTEAF

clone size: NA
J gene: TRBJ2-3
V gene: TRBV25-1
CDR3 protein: ASSAPQLAGVTDTQY

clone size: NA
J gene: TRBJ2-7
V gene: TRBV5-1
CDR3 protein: ASSLGGRRDSEQY

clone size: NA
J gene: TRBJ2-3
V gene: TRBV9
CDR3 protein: ASSPIGSSTDTQY

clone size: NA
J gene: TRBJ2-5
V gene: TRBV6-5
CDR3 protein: ASSYLAGDETQY

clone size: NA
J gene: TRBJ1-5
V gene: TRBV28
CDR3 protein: ASSFNGLSNQPQH

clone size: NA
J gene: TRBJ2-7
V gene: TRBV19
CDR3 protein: ASSINRLDYEQY

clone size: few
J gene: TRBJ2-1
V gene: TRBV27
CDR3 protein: ASSLSTSSSSYNEQF

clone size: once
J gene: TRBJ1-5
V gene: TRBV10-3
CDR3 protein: AISDPGQESNQPQH

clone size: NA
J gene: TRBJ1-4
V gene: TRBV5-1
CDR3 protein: ASSLGQPNEKLF

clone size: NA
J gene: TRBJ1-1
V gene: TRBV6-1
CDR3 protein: ASSDRGRMNTEAF

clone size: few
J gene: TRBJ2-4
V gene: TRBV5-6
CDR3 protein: ASSLNRNIQY

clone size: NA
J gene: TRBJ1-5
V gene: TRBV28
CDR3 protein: ASSFTGGGQPQH

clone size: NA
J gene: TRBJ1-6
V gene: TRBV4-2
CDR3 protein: ASSLTGSSYNSPLH

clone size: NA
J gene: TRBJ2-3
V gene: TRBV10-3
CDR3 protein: AISERLDTDTQY

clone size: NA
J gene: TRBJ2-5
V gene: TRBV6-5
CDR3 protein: ATRTSGGQETQY

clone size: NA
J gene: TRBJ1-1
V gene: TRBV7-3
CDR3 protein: ASSPDRVTEAF

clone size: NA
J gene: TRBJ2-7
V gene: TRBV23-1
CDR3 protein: ASSQPSEGQGAFEQY

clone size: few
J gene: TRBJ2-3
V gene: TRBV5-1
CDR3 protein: ASSLAGTSTDTQY

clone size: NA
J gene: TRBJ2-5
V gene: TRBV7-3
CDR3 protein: ASSPRTGKGETQY

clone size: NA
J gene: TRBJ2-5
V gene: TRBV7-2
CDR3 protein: ASSLLSLAGEKGETQY

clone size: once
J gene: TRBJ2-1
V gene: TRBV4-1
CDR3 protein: ASSQVQGLNEQF

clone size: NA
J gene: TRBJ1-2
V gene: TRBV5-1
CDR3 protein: ASSLDRTLYGYT

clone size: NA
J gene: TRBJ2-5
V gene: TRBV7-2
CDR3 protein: ASSSRVGGAGETQY

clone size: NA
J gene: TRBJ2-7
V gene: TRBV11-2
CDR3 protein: ASSPLTSGGYEQY

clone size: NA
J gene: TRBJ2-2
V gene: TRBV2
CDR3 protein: ASSDRGGSGELF

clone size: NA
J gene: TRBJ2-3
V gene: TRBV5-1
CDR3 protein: ASSLVAGEGDTQY

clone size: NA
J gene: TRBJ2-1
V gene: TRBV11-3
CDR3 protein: ASSLAAGVEQF

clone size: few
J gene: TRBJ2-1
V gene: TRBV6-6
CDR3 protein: ASEDRGGDEQF

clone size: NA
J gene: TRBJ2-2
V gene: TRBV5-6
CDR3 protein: ASSLRTSGSLTGELF

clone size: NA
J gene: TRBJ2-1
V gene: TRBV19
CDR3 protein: ASSIAGGPVDEQF

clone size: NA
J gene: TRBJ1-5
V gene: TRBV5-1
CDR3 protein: ASSLTGVSNQPQH

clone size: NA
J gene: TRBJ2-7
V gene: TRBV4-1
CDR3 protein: ASSQTGLAGGEQY

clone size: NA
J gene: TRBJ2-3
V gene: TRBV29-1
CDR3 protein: SVERQGPTDTQY